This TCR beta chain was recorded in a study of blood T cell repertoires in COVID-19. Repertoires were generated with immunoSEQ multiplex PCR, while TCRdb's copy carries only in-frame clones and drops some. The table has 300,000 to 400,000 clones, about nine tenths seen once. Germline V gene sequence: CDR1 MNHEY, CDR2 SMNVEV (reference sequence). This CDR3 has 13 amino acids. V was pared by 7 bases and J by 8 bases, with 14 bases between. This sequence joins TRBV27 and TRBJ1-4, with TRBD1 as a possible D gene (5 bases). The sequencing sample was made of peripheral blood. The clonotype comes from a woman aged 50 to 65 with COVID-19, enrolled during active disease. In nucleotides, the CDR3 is TGTGCCAGCACTATTGGGCGGGGGGAAAAACTGTTTTTT. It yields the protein CASTIGRGEKLFF. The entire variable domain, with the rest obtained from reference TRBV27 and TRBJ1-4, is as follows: EAQVTQNPRYLITVTGKKLTVTCSQNMNHEYMSWYRQDPGLGLRQIYYSMNVEVTDKGDVPEGYKVSRKEKRNFPLILESPSPNQTSLYFCASTIGRGEKLFFGSGTQLSVL.